The T cell receptor (beta chain) described here comes from a study of blood T cells in healthy people across ages. Study-wide points: A strong correlation between TCR beta diversity and naive T cell percentage was seen.

Collection of around 10 milliliters of peripheral blood was performed for each donor. The second PCR ran about 6 to 11 cycles with a sample-barcoded 5' primer and J-beta primers. All cDNA molecules were each tagged by a template-switch adaptor with 12 random nucleotides. TCRdb re-called the 5' RACE reads through MiXCR, storing one row per CDR3 protein. This table holds roughly 720,000 distinct CDR3 sequences, 53% found once. As for this clonotype: Antigen unknown.

Sequencing was done on a sample of blood. The sequence was collected from a man of 80 years or more in good health.

The CDR3 DNA follows: TGTGCCAGCAGTTTTCAAACCTCGGCTGTGAGCAATCAGCCCCAGCATTTT. This translates into CASSFQTSAVSNQPQHF. The chain combines TRBV12-3 or TRBV12-4 with TRBJ1-5; D is unresolved. The CDR3 consists of 17 residues. The V end was cut by 3 bases, the J end by 1 base, with 16 bases between.